Below, 24 T cell receptor beta chains from the same sample are listed, as sequenced in a study of vaccination and CD4 T cells after COVID-19. As to treatment: roughly 10-day PBMC culture with coronavirus spike peptide pools or control peptides (ViraFEST assay). The antigens for these receptors are not known. The assay that was used to sequence DNA from cultured CD4+ T cells was the Oncomine TCR Beta short-read assay. One entry per CDR3 protein, called by TCRdb with MiXCR from the PCR reads. The table has some 9,000 distinct CDR3 sequences, 50% to 70% seen once. Sequencing used CD4+ T cells from blood, cultured in vitro. The source of these receptors is a human donor who had recovered from COVID-19.

The chain recombines TRBV5-4 with TRBJ2-3; either TRBD1 or TRBD2 may fit D (5 bases each). The CDR3 has 17 residues. Germline CDR1 is SGHNT and CDR2 is YYREEE (reference sequence). Trimming removed 3 bases at V and 2 bases at J, with 19 bases between. The CDR3 region has the DNA TGTGCCAGCAGCTGGGGGTCGAGCGGAGTGGCCACAGATACGCAGTATTTT. Encoded protein: CASSWGSSGVATDTQYF.

V gene TRBV23-1 combines with J gene TRBJ2-1; possible D gene TRBD1, 6 bases. TRBV23-1 falls under the ORF class, with uncertain function. V was shortened by 0 bases and J by 3 bases, with 21 bases between the two germline ends. The CDR3 contains 19 residues. CDR3 amino acids: CASSQSSGGSSILYNEQFF. The CDR3 nucleotides are TGCGCCAGCAGTCAATCAAGTGGGGGCTCCTCGATCCTCTACAATGAGCAGTTCTTC.

The rearrangement uses TRBV10-3 and TRBJ2-1, with 9 bases that match TRBD2. The CDR3 is 16 amino acids. Germline trimming cut 4 bases from V and 6 bases from J; bases unmatched to any gene: 10. CDR1 is ENHRY, CDR2 SYGVKD, per germline. The CDR3 sequence is CAISGFKAGGANEQFF. CDR3 nucleotide sequence: TGTGCCATCAGTGGATTCAAAGCGGGAGGTGCCAATGAGCAGTTCTTC.

The chain uses TRBV24-1 and TRBJ2-2; TRBD2 matches at 11 bases. This CDR3 is 17 amino acids long. The germline CDR1 and CDR2 sequences are KGHDR and SFDVKD. The V segment lost 1 base and the J segment 4 bases; nucleotides outside the gene matches: 4. Here the CDR3 DNA reads TGTGCCACCAGTGATTTCCAGACTAGCGGGATCACCGGGGAGCTGTTTTTT. It is translated as CATSDFQTSGITGELFF.

This clonotype has only a few counts. The chain carries TRBV6-1 and TRBJ1-2; TRBD1 aligns across 9 bases. The CDR3 is 16 amino acids. Unmatched junction bases numbered 6, after V lost 0 bases and J lost 4 bases. Germline assignment: CDR1 MNHNS and CDR2 SASEGT. The chain's CDR3 is CASSEASGQGGYGYTF. The CDR3 coding sequence is TGTGCCAGCAGTGAAGCCTCGGGACAGGGAGGCTATGGCTACACCTTC.

This clonotype was seen just once. The chain has TRBV28 and TRBJ1-2, with 8 bases matching TRBD1. Losses at the gene ends were 5 bases for V and 8 bases for J; bases not matched to a gene: 7. CDR3 length equals 13 residues. CDR1 MDHEN and CDR2 SYDVKM come from the germline V gene. CDR3 sequence reads: CASSLEDRAGYTF. The CDR3 bases are TGTGCCAGCAGTCTAGAGGACAGGGCCGGCTACACCTTC.

A few counts support this clonotype. The chain is built from TRBV2 and TRBJ1-2, with D tentatively TRBD1 (6 bases). The CDR3 length is 12 residues. The germline V gene encodes CDR1 SNHLY and CDR2 FYNNEI. Trimming took 8 bases from V and 4 from J, leaving 11 bases between them. CDR3 bases: TGTGCCAGCGCTACAGGGATCTATGGCTACACCTTC. Protein sequence: CASATGIYGYTF.

The J gene is TRBJ2-3, the V gene TRBV6-1; weak D call: TRBD2 (5 bases). In germline, CDR1 is MNHNS, CDR2 SASEGT. The CDR3 runs to 13 residues. The V gene lost 0 bases and the J gene lost 6 bases, with 7 bases spanning the gap. The CDR3, as DNA: TGTGCCAGCAGTGAAGCCCCGGGGGATACGCAGTATTTT. This translates into CASSEAPGDTQYF.

The rearrangement uses TRBV24-1 and TRBJ1-1, with D unresolved. V dropped 4 bases and J dropped 3 bases, with 11 bases sitting between them. CDR3 length: 14 amino acids. CDR1 and CDR2 (germline): KGHDR, SFDVKD. The CDR3 region is CATSDPREHTEAFF. CDR3 DNA sequence: TGTGCCACCAGTGACCCCCGGGAGCACACTGAAGCTTTCTTT.

This chain uses TRBV20-1 with TRBJ1-2, with D possibly being TRBD1 (6 bases). The CDR3 totals 12 residues. Germline assignment: CDR1 DFQATT and CDR2 SNEGSKA (reference sequence). Trimming removed 3 bases from V and 8 bases from J, with 13 bases in between. In DNA form, the CDR3 reads TGCAGTGCTAGTCAGGGGCTAAAAGGCTACACCTTC. Residues: CSASQGLKGYTF.

This chain joins TRBV7-2 and TRBJ1-5; D remains ambiguous. This CDR3 spans 15 amino acids. V shed 4 bases and J shed 6 bases, with 16 bases lying between them. CDR1 is SGHTA and CDR2 is FQGNSA in the germline V gene. The CDR3 DNA sequence: TGTGCCAGCAGCTCGCAACCTGGCTCGGCTCAGCCCCAGCATTTT. This codes for CASSSQPGSAQPQHF. The full variable domain, in which reference TRBV7-2 and TRBJ1-5 provide the parts outside the CDR3, is GAGVSQSPSNKVTEKGKDVELRCDPISGHTALYWYRQSLGQGLEFLIYFQGNSAPDKSGLPSDRFSAERTGGSVSTLTIQRTQQEDSAVYLCASSSQPGSAQPQHFGDGTRLSIL.

Worth noting for this clonotype: A read error may account for a junction end that differs from germline. The CDR3 reads CASSTQGGETQYF. Here the CDR3 DNA reads TGTGCTAGCAGCACGCAGGGGGGAGAGACCCAGTACTTC. The chain links TRBV7-7 to TRBJ2-5, with a possible D match to TRBD1 (7 bases). Germline loops: CDR1 SSHAT, CDR2 FNYEAQ (reference sequence). The CDR3 loop spans 13 amino acids.

The chain uses TRBV20-1 and TRBJ1-2; perhaps TRBD1 as D (5 bases). CDR3 size: 15 residues. The germline V gene encodes CDR1 DFQATT and CDR2 SNEGSKA (reference sequence). The V end was cut by 4 bases, the J end by 4 bases, with 19 bases between. DNA of the CDR3: TGCAGTGCTATCGGCACTGGGGGGTCAATCTATGGCTACACCTTC. Protein: CSAIGTGGSIYGYTF.

The V gene is TRBV2, the J gene TRBJ2-7, with 8 bases aligning to TRBD2. J gave up 5 bases and V 4 bases, and 4 bases lay outside the gene matches. In germline, CDR1 is SNHLY, CDR2 FYNNEI. The CDR3 totals 13 residues. The CDR3 DNA is TGTGCCAGCAGTGGCAGCGGGAGAAACGAGCAGTACTTC. It yields the protein CASSGSGRNEQYF.

V gene TRBV28 combines with J gene TRBJ1-2; D perhaps matches TRBD1 (6 bases). This CDR3 spans 13 amino acids. V was clipped by 11 bases and J by 6 bases, with 19 bases between them. CDR1 and CDR2 from the germline V gene are MDHEN and SYDVKM. The CDR3 protein is CAASVQGGDGYTF. Here the CDR3 DNA reads TGTGCCGCCTCCGTACAGGGAGGGGATGGCTACACCTTC.

The chain carries TRBV6-1 and TRBJ2-2; the D gene is possibly TRBD2 (6 bases). Trimming stripped 0 bases from V and 0 bases from J, with 8 bases between. CDR3 length: 16 amino acids. CDR1 is MNHNS, CDR2 SASEGT, per germline. The CDR3 here is CASSEADYSNTGELFF. Written as DNA, the CDR3 is TGTGCCAGCAGTGAAGCGGACTACTCGAACACCGGGGAGCTGTTTTTT.

The gene calls are TRBV11-3 and TRBJ2-4; 7 bases agree with TRBD2. CDR3 size: 15 residues. J was trimmed by 8 bases and V by 3 bases; bases with no gene match: 10. Germline assignment: CDR1 SGHNT and CDR2 YENEEA. The CDR3 sequence is CASSFGRRGSYIQYF. Here the CDR3 DNA reads TGTGCCAGCAGCTTTGGCCGGCGGGGGAGTTACATTCAGTACTTC.

The chain joins TRBV6-1 to TRBJ1-5; 9 bases map to TRBD1. The germline V gene encodes CDR1 MNHNS and CDR2 SASEGT. J lost 5 bases, V lost 0 bases, and 2 bases had no gene match. This CDR3 spans 15 amino acids. In nucleotides, the CDR3 is TGTGCCAGCAGTGAAGCCGGGACAGGGTATCAGCCCCAGCATTTT. The encoded protein is CASSEAGTGYQPQHF.

The chain joins TRBV19 to TRBJ2-3; TRBD2 might be the D (6 bases). With 5 bases removed from V and 4 bases from J, the gap between germline ends came to 13 bases. The CDR3 is 14 amino acids. Germline CDR1 LNHDA, CDR2 SQIVND (reference sequence). The CDR3 region is CASSLGGLSDTQYF. The CDR3 nucleotides read TGTGCCAGTAGTTTAGGAGGGCTTTCAGATACGCAGTATTTT.

This clonotype was recorded a few times. This chain links TRBV20-1 with TRBJ1-5; D is uncertain. CDR1 and CDR2 from the germline V gene are DFQATT and SNEGSKA (reference sequence). Trimming took 3 bases from V and 5 from J, leaving 11 bases between them. The CDR3 has 13 amino acids. CDR3 sequence (DNA): TGCAGTGCTAGTTCTCGGCTCGATCAGCCCCAGCATTTT. It yields the protein CSASSRLDQPQHF.

The chain joins TRBV28 to TRBJ2-5; 11 bases map to TRBD1. CDR1 MDHEN and CDR2 SYDVKM come from the germline V gene. The CDR3 has 15 amino acids. Germline trimming cut 6 bases from V and 5 bases from J; bases unmatched to any gene: 8. CDR3 DNA: TGTGCCAGCAGCCAATCGGGACAGGGGGAGGAGACCCAGTACTTC. It is translated as CASSQSGQGEETQYF. The entire variable domain, with the rest obtained from reference TRBV28 and TRBJ2-5, is as follows: DVKVTQSSRYLVKRTGEKVFLECVQDMDHENMFWYRQDPGLGLRLIYFSYDVKMKEKGDIPEGYSVSREKKERFSLILESASTNQTSMYLCASSQSGQGEETQYFGPGTRLLVL.

This clonotype showed up just a few times. The chain carries TRBV7-9 and TRBJ2-4; 8 nucleotides line up with TRBD2. The germline V gene has CDR1 SEHNR and CDR2 FQNEAQ (reference sequence). CDR3 length: 15 amino acids. V was clipped by 4 bases and J by 0 bases; unmatched bases: 2. CDR3 amino acids: CASSSRGGAKNIQYF. In DNA form, the CDR3 reads TGTGCCAGCAGCTCCCGGGGGGGAGCCAAAAACATTCAGTACTTC.

The count of this clonotype is one. V and J are TRBV11-3 and TRBJ1-1, with a possible D match to TRBD1 (6 bases). CDR1 SGHNT and CDR2 YENEEA come from the germline V gene. The ends were cut back, 4 bases at V and 6 bases at J, with 12 bases in the middle. CDR3 length equals 13 residues. CDR3 DNA: TGTGCCAGCAGCTCTGGACAGTACGCTGAAGCTTTCTTT. As protein: CASSSGQYAEAFF.

The chain employs TRBV11-2 and TRBJ2-7; a possible D gene is TRBD1 (5 bases). With 0 bases removed from V and 6 bases from J, the gap between germline ends came to 15 bases. CDR1 is SGHAT and CDR2 is FQNNGV in the germline V gene. CDR3 length equals 15 residues. CDR3: CASSLDPQDVGEQYF. CDR3 sequence (DNA): TGTGCCAGCAGCTTAGATCCACAGGACGTCGGCGAGCAGTACTTC.